This T cell receptor (beta chain) stems from a study of blood T cell repertoires in COVID-19. About the research overall: COVID-19 samples, acute and convalescent, were from the United States, Italy and Spain. Sources were T cells, B-cell-depleted T cells, or PBMCs; the material itself was cDNA or gDNA.

Methods used by the authors: Counts of nucleated cells, estimated from reference gene primer amplification, were obtained. Sequencing was performed with immunoSEQ multiplex PCR; in TCRdb, only in-frame clones are kept and a portion is missing. V, J and clone size reflect that table, while D and trimming were determined from the DNA. In the table there are under 250,000 clones, roughly 86% of which are singletons. This CDR3 spans 15 amino acids. Trimming removed 1 base from V and 2 bases from J, with 11 bases in between. From germline, CDR1 is LNHNV and CDR2 YYDKDF (reference sequence). This chain links TRBV15 with TRBJ1-2; possibly TRBD1 for D (5 bases). The sequenced sample was peripheral blood. This TCR was sampled from a woman aged 70-85 years with active or convalescent COVID-19. The CDR3: CATSRVQGINYGYTF. CDR3 nucleotide sequence: TGTGCCACCAGCAGAGTGCAGGGTATCAACTATGGCTACACCTTC.